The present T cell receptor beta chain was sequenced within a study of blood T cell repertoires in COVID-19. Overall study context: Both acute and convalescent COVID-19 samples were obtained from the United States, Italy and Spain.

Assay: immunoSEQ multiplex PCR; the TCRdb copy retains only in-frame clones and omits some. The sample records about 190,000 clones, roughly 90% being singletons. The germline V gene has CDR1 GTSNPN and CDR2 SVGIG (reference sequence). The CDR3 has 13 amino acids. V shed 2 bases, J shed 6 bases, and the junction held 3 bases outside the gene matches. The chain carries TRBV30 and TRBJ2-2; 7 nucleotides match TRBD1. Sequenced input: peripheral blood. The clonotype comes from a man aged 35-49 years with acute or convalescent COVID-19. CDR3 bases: TGTGCCTGGAGTCACAGGGGAGCCGGGGAGCTGTTTTTT. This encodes CAWSHRGAGELFF.